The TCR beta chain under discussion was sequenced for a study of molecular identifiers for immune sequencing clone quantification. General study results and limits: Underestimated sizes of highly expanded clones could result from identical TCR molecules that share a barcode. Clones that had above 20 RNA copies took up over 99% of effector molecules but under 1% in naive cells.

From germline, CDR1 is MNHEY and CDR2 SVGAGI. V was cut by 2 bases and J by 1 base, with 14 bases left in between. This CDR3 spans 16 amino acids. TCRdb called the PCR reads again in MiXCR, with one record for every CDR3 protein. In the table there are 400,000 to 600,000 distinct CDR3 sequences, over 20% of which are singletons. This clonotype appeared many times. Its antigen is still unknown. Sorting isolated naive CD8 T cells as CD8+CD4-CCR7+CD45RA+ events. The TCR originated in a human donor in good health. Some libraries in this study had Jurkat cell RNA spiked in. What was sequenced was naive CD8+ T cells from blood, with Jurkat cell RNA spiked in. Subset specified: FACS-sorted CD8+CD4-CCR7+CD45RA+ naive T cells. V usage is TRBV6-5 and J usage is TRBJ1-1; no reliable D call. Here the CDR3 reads CASSYRVPASNTEAFF. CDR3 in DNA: TGTGCCAGCAGTTACCGTGTTCCAGCCTCGAACACTGAAGCTTTCTTT.